This T cell receptor (beta chain) was identified in a study of blood T cells in healthy people across ages. The second PCR ran about 6 to 12 cycles with a sample-barcoded 5' primer and J-beta primers. From each sample, at least 2.5 million paired-end reads containing CDR3 were obtained. TCRdb re-analysed the 5' RACE reads in MiXCR, keeping a single row per CDR3 protein. This sample has almost 300,000 distinct CDR3 sequences, with around 27% found just once. A minimum of 7 million PBMCs was isolated per sample. Losses at the gene ends were 1 base for V and 13 bases for J; bases not matched to a gene: 8. The CDR3 runs to 14 residues. Germline CDR1 reads KGHSY; CDR2 reads FQNENV. The sample holds a few counts of this clonotype. Antigen: not known. Findings and caveats of the study: Compared with aged donors, long-lived donors showed fewer expanded clones, suggesting selection.

Sequencing was carried out using blood. The chain carries TRBV16 and TRBJ1-4; TRBD1 aligns across 8 bases. The clonotype was recovered from a woman in her 70s in good health. In DNA form, the CDR3 reads TGTGCCAGCAGCCAATTCGGGACAGGAATGGGACTGTTTTTT. Protein product: CASSQFGTGMGLFF.